This T cell receptor (beta chain) was observed in a study of OX40 agonist ivuxolimab in advanced cancers. Clones were read by immunoSEQ multiplex PCR, and TCRdb kept only the in-frame ones, dropping some. The repertoire holds approximately 74,000 clones, 90% seen once, with over 9.5% in the top ten. The CDR3 has 12 residues. Germline V CDR1 and CDR2: MNHNS, SASEGT. Trimming removed 3 bases from V and 4 bases from J, with 7 bases in between. The rearrangement joins TRBV6-1 to TRBJ2-7; D unresolved. The TCR comes from an adult with an advanced solid tumor such as melanoma, head and neck, liver or kidney cancer. Sequences were derived from CD4+ or CD8+ T cells sorted from blood, sampled in a trial of the OX40 agonist ivuxolimab. The CDR3 bases are TGTGCCAGCAGTGAGACTCAGTACGAGCAGTACTTC. Translated: CASSETQYEQYF.